These T cell receptor beta chains were read from a single sample in a study of shared clonotypes between healthy human individuals. Generated by immunoSEQ multiplex PCR, the TCRdb table keeps only in-frame clones and is missing some. Of about 360,000 clones listed, about 70% were seen once; the top ten hold roughly 10%. Sequencing was done on a sample of memory CD4+ T cells sorted from blood. The receptor source for this set is a young man in good health. The CDR3 runs from the conserved cysteine through the conserved F or W. The order of the fields is clone size, V gene, CDR3 protein. Expanded clones are given a class, and other clones once, few, many or no size at all.

size: -; V: TRBV5-1; CDR3: CASSPRAGTTGGYTF
size: few; V: TRBV6-1; CDR3: CASINLGGFYGYTF
size: -; V: TRBV18; CDR3: CASSPLDRAHEQYF
size: -; V: TRBV5-1; CDR3: CASSLQSSGVYNEQFF
size: -; V: TRBV4-1; CDR3: CASSQVTLSNEQFF
size: -; V: TRBV7-3; CDR3: CASSLEGTGGYNEQFF
size: -; V: TRBV7-9; CDR3: CASSLELEGHGGYTF
size: -; V: TRBV25-1; CDR3: CASSEWVGDREKLFF
size: once; V: TRBV5-4; CDR3: CASSLIEVGTQYF
size: -; V: TRBV18; CDR3: CASSPVAEQETQYF
size: -; V: TRBV6-1; CDR3: CASSGTDYGYTF
size: -; V: TRBV7-5; CDR3: CVRSPPGGDPAYEQYF
size: -; V: TRBV7-2; CDR3: CASSLGARLFF
size: few; V: TRBV6-5; CDR3: CASSYWGAYEQYF
size: -; V: TRBV30; CDR3: CAWTDGNTIYF
size: -; V: TRBV30; CDR3: CAWGQFYEQYF
size: -; V: TRBV20-1; CDR3: CSAGGSVTQYF
size: -; V: TRBV18; CDR3: CASSRYSGELFF
size: -; V: TRBV6-5; CDR3: CASSYGDEQYF
size: -; V: TRBV29-1; CDR3: CSVDGQGVLETQYF
size: -; V: TRBV19; CDR3: CASSRPGSSGGLSYNEQFF
size: -; V: TRBV5-1; CDR3: CASSLAERVSETQYF
size: -; V: TRBV7-2; CDR3: CASSHPSRAQEQYF
size: -; V: TRBV6-1; CDR3: CASIATGMNTEAFF
size: -; V: TRBV4-1; CDR3: CASSPESWAYQETQYF
size: -; V: TRBV5-1; CDR3: CASSPSVLAGETGELFF
size: -; V: TRBV11-2; CDR3: CASSSPDGYGYEQYF
size: few; V: TRBV7-2; CDR3: CASSLASGQETQYF
size: -; V: TRBV11-2; CDR3: CASSLAGGTNTGELFF
size: -; V: TRBV7-6; CDR3: CASSSRQGVNTEAFF
size: few; V: TRBV2; CDR3: CASSANRGRGQPQHF